The entry that follows covers one T cell receptor beta chain sequence. Its target is unknown. The sample carries other DNA sequences with the same CDR3. The CDR3 has 12 residues. Trimming cost V 3 bases and J 8 bases, with 10 bases left between them. Germline assignment: CDR1 SEHNR and CDR2 FQNEAQ (reference sequence). This specimen comes from a study of cytomegalovirus exposure and HLA in healthy donors. Study-wide points: In vitro work confirmed that three CMV-associated chains recognize CMV antigens. Rarity marked most TCR sequences, yet some public TCRs occurred in many donors. According to a subsequent analysis, TCR clusters from the first cohort were inclined to appear together in the 120 validation repertoires.

The table came from immunoSEQ multiplex PCR; TCRdb's copy has only in-frame clones and leaves some out. Among approximately 160,000 clones listed, 80% to 90% were seen once. The sample consisted of PBMCs. The source is a woman aged 25 to 39 in good health and CMV-seronegative. V gene TRBV7-9 combines with J gene TRBJ1-2; perhaps TRBD1 as D (6 bases). CDR3 in amino acids: CASSFNRDGYTF. CDR3 coding DNA: TGTGCCAGCAGCTTTAACAGGGACGGCTACACCTTC.